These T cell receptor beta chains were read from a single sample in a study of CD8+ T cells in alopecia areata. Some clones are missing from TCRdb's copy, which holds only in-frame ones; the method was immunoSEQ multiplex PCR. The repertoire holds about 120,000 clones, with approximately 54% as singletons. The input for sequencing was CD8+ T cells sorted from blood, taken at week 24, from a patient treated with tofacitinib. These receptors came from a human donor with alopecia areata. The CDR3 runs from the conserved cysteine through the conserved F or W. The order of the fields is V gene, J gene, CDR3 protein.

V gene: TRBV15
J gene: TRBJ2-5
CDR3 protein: CATSGSQETQYF

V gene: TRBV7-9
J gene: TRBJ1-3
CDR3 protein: CASSLNRGRTDTIYF

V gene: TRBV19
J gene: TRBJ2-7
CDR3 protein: CASSIDWEDSRYEQYF

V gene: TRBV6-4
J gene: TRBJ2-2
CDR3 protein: CASRTGDTGELFF

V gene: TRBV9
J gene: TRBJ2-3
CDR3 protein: CASSARVSNTDTQYF

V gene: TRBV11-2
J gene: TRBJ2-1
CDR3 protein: CASSFRQGRSSYNEQFF

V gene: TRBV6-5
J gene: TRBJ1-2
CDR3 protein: CASSYSEGQPYGYTF

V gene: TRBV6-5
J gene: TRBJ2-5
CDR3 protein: CASSYSDKFQETQYF

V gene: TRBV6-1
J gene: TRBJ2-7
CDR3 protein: CASSERTGGSYEQYF

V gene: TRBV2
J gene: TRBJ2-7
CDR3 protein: CATKGTGAGYEQYF

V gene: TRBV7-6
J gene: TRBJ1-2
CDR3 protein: CASSLGQDTNYGYTF

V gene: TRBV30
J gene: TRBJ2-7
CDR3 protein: CAWTTGTGGYEQYF

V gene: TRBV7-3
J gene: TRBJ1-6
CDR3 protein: CASSLTGVSPLHF

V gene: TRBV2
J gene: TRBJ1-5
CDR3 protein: CASSPGQGLPYSNQPQHF

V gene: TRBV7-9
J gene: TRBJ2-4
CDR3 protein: CASSARDSKNIQYF

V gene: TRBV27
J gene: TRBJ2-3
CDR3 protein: CASSFRGFSTDTQYF

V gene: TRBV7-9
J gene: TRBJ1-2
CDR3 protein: CASSSPLGTGEGYTF

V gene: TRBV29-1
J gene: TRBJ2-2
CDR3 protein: CSVEVYTGELFF

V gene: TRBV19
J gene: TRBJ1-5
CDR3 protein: CASSIRDRNQPQHF

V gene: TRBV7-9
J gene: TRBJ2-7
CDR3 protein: CASSADNDYEQYF

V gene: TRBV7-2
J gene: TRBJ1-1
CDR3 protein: CASSFTTENTEAFF

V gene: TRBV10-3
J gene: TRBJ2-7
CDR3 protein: CAISQMTGYEQYF

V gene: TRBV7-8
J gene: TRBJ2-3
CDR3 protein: CASSFLDTQYF

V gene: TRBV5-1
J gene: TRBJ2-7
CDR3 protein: CASSTSGTSYEQYF

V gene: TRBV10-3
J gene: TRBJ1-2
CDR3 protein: CAISEGQWEANYGYTF

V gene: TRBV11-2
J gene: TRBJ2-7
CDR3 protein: CASSPPGASSYEQYF

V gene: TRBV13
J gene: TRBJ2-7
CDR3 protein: CASSLGLGTGYPYEQYF

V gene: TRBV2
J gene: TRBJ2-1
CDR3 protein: CASRVTEYPEQFF

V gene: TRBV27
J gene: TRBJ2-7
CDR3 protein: CASSPDRSYEQYF

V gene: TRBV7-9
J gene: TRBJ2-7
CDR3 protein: CASSPGQELTYEQYF

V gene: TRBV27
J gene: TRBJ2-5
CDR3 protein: CASSLSTSSETQYF

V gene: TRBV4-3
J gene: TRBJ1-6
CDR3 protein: CASSRATEQGNSPLHF

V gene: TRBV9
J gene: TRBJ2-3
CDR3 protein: CASSALSNADTQYF

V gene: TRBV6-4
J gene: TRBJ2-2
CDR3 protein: CASGVDSTGELFF